Presented here are 21 T cell receptor beta chains from one specimen sequenced in a study of cytomegalovirus exposure and HLA in healthy donors. Measured with immunoSEQ multiplex PCR; TCRdb has only the in-frame clones, and not every one. The sample shows tens of thousands of clones, about 95% of them seen only once. Material for sequencing was PBMCs. The receptors stem from a woman under 30 in good health and CMV-seronegative.

The rearrangement joins TRBV19 to TRBJ2-5, with TRBD1 identical over 9 bases. V shed 5 bases, J shed 4 bases, and the junction held 5 bases outside the gene matches. CDR3 length: 14 residues. The germline V gene has CDR1 LNHDA and CDR2 SQIVND (reference sequence). The CDR3 spells CASSDGTGRETQYF. The CDR3 nucleotides are TGTGCCAGTAGTGACGGGACAGGGAGAGAGACCCAGTACTTC.

The rearrangement links TRBV5-1 to TRBJ2-2, with D tentatively TRBD1 (5 bases). Germline V gives CDR1 SGHRS, CDR2 YFSETQ. Trimming left V 2 bases short and J 0 bases short, with 8 bases between. There are 15 residues in the CDR3. CDR3 DNA: TGCGCCAGCAGCTTTGGACACTCGAACACCGGGGAGCTGTTTTTT. It encodes CASSFGHSNTGELFF.

This rearrangement joins TRBV7-9 to TRBJ1-1; TRBD1 matches at 8 bases. CDR3 length: 13 residues. The germline CDR1 and CDR2 sequences are SEHNR and FQNEAQ (reference sequence). After removal of 5 bases from V and 10 bases from J, the junction contained 9 bases not matched to a gene. The chain's CDR3 is CASSVRGPGVAFF. The CDR3 bases are TGTGCCAGCAGCGTCAGGGGGCCGGGGGTAGCTTTCTTT.

The chain links TRBV9 to TRBJ1-1; D is unresolved. CDR1 SGDLS and CDR2 YYNGEE come from the germline V gene. This CDR3 has 14 residues. The ends were cut back, 0 bases at V and 0 bases at J, with 6 bases in the middle. The CDR3 nucleotides are TGTGCCAGCAGCGTAGGATCAGTGAACACTGAAGCTTTCTTT. Translated: CASSVGSVNTEAFF.

Only a few counts were recorded for this clone. The rearrangement links TRBV7-6 to TRBJ2-1; the match to TRBD2 covers 7 bases. Per the germline V gene, CDR1 is SGHVS and CDR2 is FNYEAQ. The CDR3 spans 15 residues. The V segment lost 5 bases and the J segment 2 bases; nucleotides outside the gene matches: 6. CDR3 nucleotide sequence: TGTGCCAGCAGCCCTCTTGCGGGGGCCTACAATGAGCAGTTCTTC. It codes for CASSPLAGAYNEQFF.

The V call is TRBV7-9, the J call TRBJ2-4, with D perhaps TRBD1 (6 bases). Germline V gives CDR1 SEHNR, CDR2 FQNEAQ (reference sequence). V was cut by 5 bases and J by 0 bases, with 14 bases left in between. The CDR3 is made up of 16 amino acids. Here the CDR3 DNA reads TGTGCCAGCAGCCTGGGACAAACTCTAGCCAAAAACATTCAGTACTTC. Protein: CASSLGQTLAKNIQYF.

This clone was seen a handful of times. The chain is built from TRBV7-9 and TRBJ1-1; no clear D. This CDR3 comprises 11 residues. Germline assignment: CDR1 SEHNR and CDR2 FQNEAQ (reference sequence). V was clipped by 3 bases and J by 10 bases, with 9 bases between them. The CDR3 loop reads CASSFADIAFF. The CDR3, as DNA: TGTGCCAGCAGCTTCGCGGATATAGCTTTCTTT.

The J gene is TRBJ1-4, the V gene TRBV6-5; D is possibly TRBD1 (5 bases). Germline V CDR1 and CDR2: MNHEY, SVGAGI. The CDR3 extends over 14 amino acids. The V and J ends lost 7 bases and 5 bases respectively, with 14 bases between them. CDR3 nucleotides: TGTGCCAGCACCCACGGGGGTGTGAATGAAAAACTGTTTTTT. This sequence encodes CASTHGGVNEKLFF.

The CDR3 nucleotides read TGTGCCAACCTCCAGGGCACTGAAGCTTTCTTT. It translates to CANLQGTEAFF. The rearrangement links TRBV2 to TRBJ1-1; a weak D match, TRBD1 (5 bases). The ends were cut back, 10 bases at V and 4 bases at J, with 10 bases in the middle. This CDR3 contains 11 residues. Germline V CDR1 and CDR2: SNHLY, FYNNEI.

The chain recombines TRBV27 with TRBJ1-5; D may be TRBD1 (5 bases). This CDR3 is 16 amino acids long. V was pared by 7 bases and J by 2 bases, with 18 bases between. Germline V gene sequence: CDR1 MNHEY, CDR2 SMNVEV (reference sequence). CDR3 sequence: CASTLGWGDRNQPQHF. The CDR3 DNA sequence: TGTGCCAGCACCCTAGGGTGGGGGGACCGCAATCAGCCCCAGCATTTT.

Details on this clone: At one end the junction does not follow the germline gene, possibly because of a read error. The chain couples TRBV7-7 to TRBJ2-3, with a weak D call TRBD2 (5 bases). The CDR3 contains 12 residues. Germline CDR1 is SSHAT and CDR2 is FNYEAQ (reference sequence). In DNA form, the CDR3 reads TGTGCTAGCAGCTTTGAGGGCGGCACGCAGTATTTT. It is translated as CASSFEGGTQYF.

The chain has TRBV27 and TRBJ2-7; D gene ambiguous. CDR1 is MNHEY and CDR2 is SMNVEV in the germline V gene (reference sequence). The CDR3 consists of 16 residues. Between the trimmed V and J ends, which lost 1 base and 2 bases, there was a span of 15 bases. CDR3 loop: CASSLFFGHATYEQYF. The DNA for the CDR3 is TGTGCCAGCAGTTTATTCTTCGGTCACGCCACCTACGAGCAGTACTTC.

The chain joins TRBV10-2 to TRBJ2-4, with D possibly matching TRBD2 (5 bases). The germline V and J ends were trimmed by 7 bases and 8 bases, with 12 bases remaining between them. Germline V lookup: CDR1 WSHSY, CDR2 SAAADI. CDR3 length: 12 amino acids. The chain's CDR3 is CASTDPGDIQYF. In DNA, the CDR3 is TGCGCCAGCACCGACCCCGGGGACATTCAGTACTTC.

The chain links TRBV7-6 to TRBJ2-2; D remains unclear. Germline CDR1 is SGHVS and CDR2 is FNYEAQ. The CDR3 spans 18 residues. Trimming pared 1 base from V and 0 bases from J, leaving 15 bases between. CDR3 sequence (DNA): TGTGCCAGCAGCTTAGTCCCTTTCATACAGACGAACACCGGGGAGCTGTTTTTT. Protein sequence: CASSLVPFIQTNTGELFF.

The chain recombines TRBV7-8 with TRBJ1-2; 9 bases fit TRBD1. CDR1 is SGHVS, CDR2 FQNEAQ, per germline. The CDR3 consists of 15 residues. V shed 4 bases and J 7 bases; nucleotides not matched to a gene: 10. CDR3 DNA sequence: TGTGCCAGCAGCTCCAACCCCGGGGACAGGGCTGGCTACACCTTC. Residues: CASSSNPGDRAGYTF. Complete variable domain (other parts from reference TRBV7-8 and TRBJ1-2): GAGVSQSPRYKVAKRGQDVALRCDPISGHVSLFWYQQALGQGPEFLTYFQNEAQLDKSGLPSDRFFAERPEGSVSTLKIQRTQQEDSAVYLCASSSNPGDRAGYTFGSGTRLTVV.

The chain uses TRBV27 and TRBJ1-1; no reliable D call. The CDR3 runs to 13 residues. Trimming took off 5 bases at V and 0 bases at J, with 7 bases between the two ends. Germline-derived CDR1 and CDR2 are MNHEY and SMNVEV (reference sequence). CDR3 residues: CASSLRLNTEAFF. The CDR3 bases are TGTGCCAGCAGTCTACGGTTGAACACTGAAGCTTTCTTT.

This chain joins TRBV2 and TRBJ1-4; TRBD1 matches 9 bases. With 5 bases clipped from V and 6 bases from J, the junction kept 4 bases outside the gene matches. CDR1 and CDR2 from the germline V gene are SNHLY and FYNNEI. The CDR3 contains 14 residues. The CDR3 loop reads CASSLTGGYEKLFF. In DNA form, the CDR3 reads TGTGCCAGCAGTTTGACAGGGGGATATGAAAAACTGTTTTTT.

V and J are TRBV10-3 and TRBJ2-7; possible D gene TRBD1, 6 bases. CDR3 length: 13 residues. Germline V CDR1 and CDR2: ENHRY, SYGVKD. The germline V and J ends were trimmed by 4 bases and 4 bases, with 11 bases remaining between them. CDR3 sequence (DNA): TGTGCCATCAGTGCAAGGGACACATACGAGCAGTACTTC. The encoded protein is CAISARDTYEQYF.

The chain's CDR3 is CASSVSSGTGYNEQFF. The CDR3 DNA is TGTGCCAGCAGCGTATCATCCGGGACAGGCTACAATGAGCAGTTCTTC. The chain uses TRBV9 and TRBJ2-1, with 8 positions matching TRBD1. Unmatched junction bases numbered 6, after V lost 1 base and J lost 3 bases. This CDR3 comprises 16 residues. CDR1 SGDLS and CDR2 YYNGEE come from the germline V gene.

The chain carries TRBV6-1 and TRBJ2-3; D is unclear. The CDR3 has 14 amino acids. Germline V CDR1 and CDR2: MNHNS, SASEGT. Deletions cut 1 base from V and 4 bases from J, with 9 bases between. The CDR3 DNA is TGTGCCAGCAGTGAAGGTGGAGTGTCAGATACGCAGTATTTT. Residues: CASSEGGVSDTQYF.

The chain carries TRBV10-3 and TRBJ1-5, with TRBD1 matching over 7 bases. Unmatched junction bases numbered 5, after V lost 3 bases and J lost 0 bases. The germline CDR1 and CDR2 sequences are ENHRY and SYGVKD. The CDR3 spans 16 residues. DNA of the CDR3: TGTGCCATCAGTGACGGGACAGCCTCTAGCAATCAGCCCCAGCATTTT. This translates into CAISDGTASSNQPQHF.